One sample yielded the 8 T cell receptor beta chains listed below, sequenced in a study of response to subunit inactivated influenza vaccine. TCRdb fed the RT-PCR reads into MiXCR, producing one record per CDR3 protein. The data hold hundreds of thousands of distinct CDR3 sequences, with 10% to 15% observed a single time. Sequenced material: PBMCs from blood, taken about 40 days after vaccination. The receptors derive from a man in his fifties who received an inactivated influenza vaccine.

The chain is built from TRBV27 and TRBJ1-6; tentatively, D is TRBD1 (6 bases). Germline loops: CDR1 MNHEY, CDR2 SMNVEV (reference sequence). There are 13 residues in the CDR3. V was clipped by 8 bases and J by 10 bases, with 15 bases between them. CDR3 region: CASHGQFGSPLHF. CDR3 DNA: TGTGCCAGCCACGGACAGTTCGGGTCACCCCTCCACTTT.

The chain is built from TRBV7-2 and TRBJ2-2; the match to TRBD2 covers 8 bases. Per the germline V gene, CDR1 is SGHTA and CDR2 is FQGNSA. The CDR3 covers 15 residues. The ends lost 4 bases at V and 6 bases at J; junction bases unmatched: 7. The CDR3 loop is CASSSSGSGAGELFF. For the CDR3, the DNA is TGTGCCAGCAGCTCTAGCGGTAGCGGGGCCGGGGAGCTGTTTTTT.

This rearrangement joins TRBV27 to TRBJ2-7; a possible D gene is TRBD2 (7 bases). The CDR3 has 15 amino acids. The germline V and J ends were trimmed by 0 bases and 3 bases, with 12 bases remaining between them. Germline V lookup: CDR1 MNHEY, CDR2 SMNVEV (reference sequence). In DNA, the CDR3 is TGTGCCAGCAGTTTATCTGGGGGGGCTGTCTACGAGCAGTACTTC. Amino acids: CASSLSGGAVYEQYF.

This clonotype occurred many times. V usage is TRBV20-1 and J usage is TRBJ1-2; D is ambiguous. The germline V and J ends were trimmed by 0 bases and 8 bases, with 16 bases remaining between them. The CDR3 sequence is 14 residues long. Looked up from germline, CDR1 is DFQATT and CDR2 is SNEGSKA (reference sequence). In nucleotides, the CDR3 is TGCAGTGCTAGAGATAACGGCCGGGCCTACGGCTACACCTTC. As protein: CSARDNGRAYGYTF.

This clonotype was seen a few times. The chain has TRBV20-1 and TRBJ2-6; unclear D gene. CDR3 size: 14 residues. The germline V and J ends were trimmed by 3 bases and 4 bases, with 10 bases remaining between them. Germline V gene sequence: CDR1 DFQATT, CDR2 SNEGSKA (reference sequence). The CDR3 DNA sequence: TGCAGTGCTAGCGATCGGACGGGGGCCAACGTCCTGACTTTC. Amino acid sequence: CSASDRTGANVLTF.

This clonotype appeared a few times. The chain combines TRBV7-2 with TRBJ2-7, with D possibly TRBD1 on 5 matching bases. Germline CDR1 SGHTA, CDR2 FQGNSA. V shed 0 bases and J shed 2 bases, with 17 bases lying between them. The CDR3 length is 17 residues. CDR3 bases: TGTGCCAGCAGCTTAGCTGGGGCAGCTCCCACCCCCTACGAGCAGTACTTC. It encodes CASSLAGAAPTPYEQYF.

The rearrangement uses TRBV11-2 and TRBJ2-7, with TRBD1 matching over 8 bases. This CDR3 has 14 amino acids. V lost 5 bases, J lost 6 bases, and 9 bases stayed unmatched. The germline CDR1 and CDR2 sequences are SGHAT and FQNNGV. The CDR3 is CASSPQGARFEQYF. CDR3 DNA sequence: TGTGCCAGCAGCCCCCAGGGGGCTCGCTTCGAGCAGTACTTC.

This clonotype appeared a few times. The chain joins TRBV6-2 or TRBV6-3 to TRBJ1-1; D is possibly TRBD1 (5 bases). With 0 bases removed from V and 5 bases from J, the gap between germline ends came to 22 bases. The germline V gene encodes CDR1 MNHEY and CDR2 SVGEGT. This CDR3 has 18 residues. The CDR3 bases are TGTGCCAGCAGTTACTCGTTGCTGGGGGAGAGTGGTAAAACTGAAGCTTTCTTT. Translation gives CASSYSLLGESGKTEAFF.